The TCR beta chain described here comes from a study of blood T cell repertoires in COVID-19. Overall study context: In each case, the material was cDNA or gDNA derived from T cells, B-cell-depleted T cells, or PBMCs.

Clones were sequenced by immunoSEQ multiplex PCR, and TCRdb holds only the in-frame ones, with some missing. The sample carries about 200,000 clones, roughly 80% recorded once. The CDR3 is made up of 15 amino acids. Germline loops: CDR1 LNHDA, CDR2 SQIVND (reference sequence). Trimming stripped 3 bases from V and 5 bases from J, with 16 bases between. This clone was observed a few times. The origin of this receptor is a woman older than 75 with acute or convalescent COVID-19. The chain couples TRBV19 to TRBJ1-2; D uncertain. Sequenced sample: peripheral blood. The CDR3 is CASSILLSREYGYTF. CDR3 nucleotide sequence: TGTGCCAGTAGTATCCTCCTTTCGAGGGAGTATGGCTACACCTTC.